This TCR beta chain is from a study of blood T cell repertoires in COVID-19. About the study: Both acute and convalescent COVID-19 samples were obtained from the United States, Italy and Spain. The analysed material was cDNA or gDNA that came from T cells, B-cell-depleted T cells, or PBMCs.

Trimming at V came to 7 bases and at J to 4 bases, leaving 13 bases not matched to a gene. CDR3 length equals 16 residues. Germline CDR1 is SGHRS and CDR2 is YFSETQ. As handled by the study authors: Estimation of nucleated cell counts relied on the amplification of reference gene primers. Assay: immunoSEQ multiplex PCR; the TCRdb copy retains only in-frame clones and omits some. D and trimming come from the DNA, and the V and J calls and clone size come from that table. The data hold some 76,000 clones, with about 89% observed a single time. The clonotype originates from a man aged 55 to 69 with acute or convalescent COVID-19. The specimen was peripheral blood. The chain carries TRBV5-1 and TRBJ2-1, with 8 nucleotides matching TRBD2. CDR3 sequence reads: CASYPGSGSVYNEQFF. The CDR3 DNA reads TGCGCCAGCTACCCTGGCAGCGGGAGTGTTTACAATGAGCAGTTCTTC. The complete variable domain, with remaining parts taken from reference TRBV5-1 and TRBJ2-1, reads KAGVTQTPRYLIKTRGQQVTLSCSPISGHRSVSWYQQTPGQGLQFLFEYFSETQRNKGNFPGRFSGRQFSNSRSEMNVSTLELGDSALYLCASYPGSGSVYNEQFFGPGTRLTVL.